This T cell receptor (beta chain) was sequenced during a study of CD8+CD57+ T cells in acquired aplastic anemia. TCR beta VDJ and CDR3 profiling used genomic DNA as template. TCRdb passed the reads through MiXCR, listing each CDR3 protein once. Of around 230,000 distinct CDR3 sequences in the sample, over 60% are singletons; the top ten hold approximately 32%. The CDR3 spans 13 residues. Trimming removed 7 bases from V and 0 bases from J, with 10 bases in between. Germline V gene sequence: CDR1 SNHLY, CDR2 FYNNEI. The receptor comes from a human donor in good health. The chain uses TRBV2 and TRBJ2-7; D not resolved. The sample was sorted CD4+, CD8+, or CD8+CD57+ T cells (not recorded which) from PBMCs. The CDR3, as DNA: TGTGCCAGCATGGGATCGACCTCCTACGAGCAGTACTTC. Its translation: CASMGSTSYEQYF.